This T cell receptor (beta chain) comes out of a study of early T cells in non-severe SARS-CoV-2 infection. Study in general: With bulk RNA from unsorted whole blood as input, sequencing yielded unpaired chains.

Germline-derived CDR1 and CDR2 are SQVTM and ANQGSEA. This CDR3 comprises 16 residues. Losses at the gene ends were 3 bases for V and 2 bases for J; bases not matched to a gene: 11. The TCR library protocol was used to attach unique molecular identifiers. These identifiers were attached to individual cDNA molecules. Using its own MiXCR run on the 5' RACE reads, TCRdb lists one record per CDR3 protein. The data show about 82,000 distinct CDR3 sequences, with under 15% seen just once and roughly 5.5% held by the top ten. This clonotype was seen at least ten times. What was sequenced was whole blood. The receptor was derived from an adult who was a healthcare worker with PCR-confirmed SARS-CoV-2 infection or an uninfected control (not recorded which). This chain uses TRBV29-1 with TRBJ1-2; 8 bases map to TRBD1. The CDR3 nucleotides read TGCAGCGTTGACGGCCGAGCCGGACAGGGAAACTATGGCTACACCTTC. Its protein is CSVDGRAGQGNYGYTF.